The T cell receptor beta chain under discussion was sequenced for a study of cytomegalovirus exposure and HLA in healthy donors. Findings and caveats of the study: The only immune exposure information that was available was CMV serostatus.

Germline V lookup: CDR1 WNHNN, CDR2 SYGVQD (reference sequence). The length of the CDR3 is 18 residues. Unmatched junction bases numbered 5, after V lost 3 bases and J lost 0 bases. In regard to this clone: The antigen is unknown.

Primers included in the PCR were 60 Vbeta and 13 Jbeta primers. The method was immunoSEQ multiplex PCR; TCRdb's version includes in-frame clones alone and lacks a portion of them. The sample lists under 200,000 clones; more than 80% were seen once. Sequencing input: PBMCs. The V gene is TRBV10-1, the J gene TRBJ2-3; TRBD2 aligns across 14 bases. The origin of this receptor is a woman aged 45-65 years in good health and CMV-seronegative. CDR3 sequence reads: CASSEEGLAGASTDTQYF. As DNA, the CDR3 is TGCGCCAGCAGTGAAGAGGGACTAGCGGGAGCTAGCACAGATACGCAGTATTTT.